The sequence of this T cell receptor (beta chain) was determined in a study of beta chain features in type 1 diabetes. This clone was counted between two and nine times. Antigen: not known. The entirety of the isolated RNA underwent reverse transcription, so expressed TCRB transcripts were sequenced. Clones were read by immunoSEQ multiplex PCR, and TCRdb kept only the in-frame ones, dropping some. Found here are roughly 300,000 clones, 8% of them singletons; the top ten hold roughly 0.44%. General study findings and limits: Healthy donors had naive, central memory and Treg TCRB repertoires that appeared less similar than those seen among patients.

V lost 9 bases and J lost 3, with 15 bases in between. Germline CDR1 reads MNHNS; CDR2 reads SASEGT. The CDR3 runs to 13 residues. The genes are TRBV6-1 and TRBJ2-7; weak D call: TRBD2 (5 bases). Sequenced input: central memory CD4+ T cells from blood. The source of this sequence is a woman aged 18 to 35 in good health. The CDR3 DNA follows: TGTGCCAGTATTCCTCCGGGGAGCTACGAGCAGTACTTC. Translated: CASIPPGSYEQYF.